The 22 T cell receptor beta chains below all came from one sample that was sequenced in a study of spatial heterogeneity in lung cancer. Time point: sample taken at primary tumor resection. Whole RNA from tumor, nontumor lung or frozen PBMC was sequenced unsorted. TCRdb called the 5' RACE reads again in MiXCR, with one record for every CDR3 protein. Here the sample spans more than 1,000 distinct CDR3 sequences, around 14% being singletons. The sequencing here drew on normal lung tissue next to the tumor, taken at surgery. These receptor sequences come from a male donor with early-stage non-small cell lung cancer.

By sample share, this clonotype is large. J is TRBJ2-2 and V is TRBV11-3; D remains unclear. Per the germline V gene, CDR1 is SGHNT and CDR2 is YENEEA. Trimming cost V 2 bases and J 7 bases, with 11 bases left between them. The CDR3 spans 14 residues. The CDR3 region has the DNA TGTGCCAGCAGCTTAAAACTCGCCGGCGGGGAGCTGTTTTTT. Translated, it gives CASSLKLAGGELFF. Complete variable domain (other parts from reference TRBV11-3 and TRBJ2-2): EAGVVQSPRYKIIEKKQPVAFWCNPISGHNTLYWYLQNLGQGPELLIRYENEEAVDDSQLPKDRFSAERLKGVDSTLKIQPAELGDSAVYLCASSLKLAGGELFFGEGSRLTVL.

This clonotype was picked up many times. The gene calls are TRBV7-2 and TRBJ2-7; TRBD2 matches 8 bases. J gave up 2 bases and V 0 bases, and 3 bases lay outside the gene matches. Germline V CDR1 and CDR2: SGHTA, FQGNSA. This CDR3 contains 15 residues. CDR3 sequence: CASSLAGGGTYEQYV. The CDR3 DNA follows: TGTGCCAGCAGCTTAGCCGGCGGGGGGACCTACGAGCAGTACGTC.

By share, this clonotype ranks as large. The chain employs TRBV4-2 and TRBJ2-1; D gene uncertain. The CDR3 runs to 16 residues. Germline-derived CDR1 and CDR2 are LGHNA and YNFKEQ. V lost 0 bases and J lost 0, with 9 bases in between. The CDR3 sequence: CASSQDRMSSYNEQFF. CDR3 coding DNA: TGTGCCAGCAGCCAAGACCGAATGAGCTCCTACAATGAGCAGTTCTTC.

This clonotype qualifies as large. The chain carries TRBV20-1 and TRBJ2-4; TRBD2 agrees at 15 bases. Germline lookup yields CDR1 DFQATT and CDR2 SNEGSKA (reference sequence). V trimming: 5 bases; J trimming: 6 bases; junction bases outside the gene matches: 2. The CDR3 contains 14 residues. The CDR3, as DNA: TGCAGTGCTGGGACTAGCGGGGGGTTAAACATTCAGTACTTC. Amino acid sequence: CSAGTSGGLNIQYF.

This clonotype was seen repeatedly, ten times or more. The rearrangement joins TRBV19 to TRBJ2-1; 9 nucleotides match TRBD1. V dropped 6 bases and J dropped 7; count of bases not matched to a gene: 4. Germline loops: CDR1 LNHDA, CDR2 SQIVND (reference sequence). The CDR3 runs 13 residues. DNA for the CDR3: TGTGCCAGTAGGCCACAGGGGGCAAATGAGCAGTTCTTC. The encoded protein is CASRPQGANEQFF. The variable domain in full, with the rest retrieved from reference TRBV19 and TRBJ2-1, is DGGITQSPKYLFRKEGQNVTLSCEQNLNHDAMYWYRQDPGQGLRLIYYSQIVNDFQKGDIAEGYSVSREKKESFPLTVTSAQKNPTAFYLCASRPQGANEQFFGPGTRLTVL.

By share, this clonotype counts as medium-sized (0.01 to 0.1%). The chain employs TRBV5-4 and TRBJ2-4, with D possibly TRBD1 on 6 matching bases. Germline assignment: CDR1 SGHNT and CDR2 YYREEE (reference sequence). V gave up 0 bases and J gave up 2 bases, with 15 bases separating them. The CDR3 runs 17 residues. This CDR3 is CASSLGSGAGTKNIQYF. The CDR3 DNA reads as TGTGCCAGCAGCTTGGGCTCAGGGGCCGGAACCAAAAACATTCAGTACTTC.

This clonotype qualifies as large. The chain is built from TRBV6-5 and TRBJ1-6; a weak D match, TRBD1 (5 bases). This CDR3 region has 15 residues. The germline CDR1 and CDR2 sequences are MNHEY and SVGAGI. Trimming stripped 0 bases from V and 7 bases from J, with 10 bases between. Here the CDR3 DNA reads TGTGCCAGCAGTTACTCCGGGACGGGGAATTCACCCCTCCACTTT. Protein product: CASSYSGTGNSPLHF.

A note on this clonotype: At one of its ends the junction is not consistent with the germline gene, which may arise from a read error. V and J are TRBV20-1 and TRBJ2-2, with TRBD2 as a possible D gene (6 bases). From germline, CDR1 is DFQATT and CDR2 SNEGSKA (reference sequence). The length of the CDR3 is 15 residues. The chain's CDR3 is CSARAPSGNTGELVF. CDR3 nucleotides: TGTAGTGCTAGGGCTCCTAGTGGTAACACGGGGGAGCTGGTTTTT.

Many counts were recorded for this clonotype. The rearrangement uses TRBV4-3 and TRBJ2-5; D possibly matches TRBD1 or TRBD2 (5 bases each). V lost 0 bases and J lost 5, with 13 bases in between. The CDR3 extends over 15 amino acids. Looked up from germline, CDR1 is LGHNA and CDR2 is YSLEER. The CDR3, as DNA: TGCGCCAGCAGCCAAGATGGGGGTCCGCGGGAGACCCAGTACTTC. This translates into CASSQDGGPRETQYF.

Relative to its sample, this clonotype is large. CDR3 nucleotides: TGCAGTGCAACCCGGCTCCAAGCGGGGGAGACCCAGTACTTC. This translates into CSATRLQAGETQYF. The genes are TRBV20-1 and TRBJ2-5; 7 bases agree with TRBD2. The trim removed 6 bases at V and 5 bases at J, leaving 12 bases unmatched. Looked up from germline, CDR1 is DFQATT and CDR2 is SNEGSKA (reference sequence). The CDR3 loop spans 14 amino acids.

The chain recombines TRBV7-2 with TRBJ2-7; TRBD2 agrees at 12 bases. CDR3 size: 15 residues. Unmatched junction bases numbered 4, after V lost 5 bases and J lost 2 bases. Germline assignment: CDR1 SGHTA and CDR2 FQGNSA. The CDR3 is CASSPTSGGTYEQYV. CDR3 DNA sequence: TGTGCCAGCAGCCCTACTAGCGGGGGGACCTACGAGCAGTACGTC.

By its share, this clonotype is medium-sized. The chain couples TRBV13 to TRBJ2-3; D not resolved. The CDR3 length is 13 residues. Trimming pared 0 bases from V and 3 bases from J, leaving 4 bases between. From germline, CDR1 is PRHDT and CDR2 FYEKMQ (reference sequence). In nucleotides, the CDR3 is TGTGCCAGCAGCTTAGGCCTAACAGATACGCAGTATTTT. Its protein is CASSLGLTDTQYF.

This clonotype was seen ten or more times. This sequence joins TRBV11-2 and TRBJ2-3, with D unclear. V was shortened by 5 bases and J by 1 base, with 10 bases between the two germline ends. This CDR3 region has 14 residues. CDR1 and CDR2 (germline): SGHAT, FQNNGV. This chain's CDR3 is CASSIFPGTDTQYF. Here the CDR3 DNA reads TGTGCCAGCAGCATATTCCCGGGCACAGATACGCAGTATTTT.

This clonotype is termed large. The genes are TRBV6-2 or TRBV6-3 and TRBJ1-2; 9 positions match TRBD1. This CDR3 region has 16 residues. V shed 5 bases, J shed 4 bases, and the junction held 11 bases outside the gene matches. Germline values: CDR1 MNHEY, CDR2 SVGEGT. The CDR3: CASSPGQGRNLYGYTF. The CDR3 DNA reads as TGTGCCAGCAGTCCGGGACAGGGACGTAACCTCTATGGCTACACCTTC.

By share, this clonotype ranks as large. The chain carries TRBV11-2 and TRBJ1-4, with D unclear. V lost 0 bases and J lost 8, with 10 bases in between. The CDR3 has 14 amino acids. CDR1 SGHAT and CDR2 FQNNGV come from the germline V gene. In DNA form, the CDR3 reads TGTGCCAGCAGCTTAGACTACAATTCGGAAAAACTGTTTTTT. The encoded protein is CASSLDYNSEKLFF.

The chain carries TRBV19 and TRBJ2-5; D unresolved. V lost 5 bases and J lost 5, with 12 bases in between. The germline V gene has CDR1 LNHDA and CDR2 SQIVND (reference sequence). The length of the CDR3 is 13 residues. CDR3 residues: CASSAQVGETQYF. CDR3 in DNA: TGTGCCAGTAGTGCCCAGGTTGGGGAGACCCAGTACTTC.

This clonotype is large by share. The chain has TRBV12-3 or TRBV12-4 and TRBJ2-6, with D hard to call. This CDR3 has 14 amino acids. The V and J ends lost 6 bases and 0 bases respectively, with 6 bases between them. The DNA for the CDR3 is TGTGCCAGCAGGCAGAGCTCTGGGGCCAACGTCCTGACTTTC. It is translated as CASRQSSGANVLTF.

By sample share, this clonotype is large (0.1 to 1%). The J gene is TRBJ1-4, the V gene TRBV6-1, with D possibly TRBD1 on 5 matching bases. The CDR3 covers 15 residues. Trimming left V 8 bases short and J 7 bases short, with 20 bases between. In germline, CDR1 is MNHNS, CDR2 SASEGT. This CDR3 is CASVLQVGWGEKLFF. CDR3 nucleotide sequence: TGTGCCAGCGTACTACAGGTGGGGTGGGGTGAAAAACTGTTTTTT.

This clonotype is medium-sized by share. The V call is TRBV24-1, the J call TRBJ2-1, with TRBD1 as a possible D gene (5 bases). The germline V gene has CDR1 KGHDR and CDR2 SFDVKD. There are 14 residues in the CDR3. The V end lost 4 bases, the J end lost 2 bases, and 8 bases lay between the germline ends. The CDR3 region is CATSERGPYNEQFF. The CDR3 DNA follows: TGTGCCACCAGTGAAAGGGGCCCCTACAATGAGCAGTTCTTC.

Relative to its sample, this clonotype is large (0.1 to 1%). The CDR3 loop is CASSQSDRVGYTF. For the CDR3, the DNA is TGTGCCAGCAGCCAATCCGACAGGGTTGGCTACACCTTC. This chain joins TRBV4-2 and TRBJ1-2; 7 positions match TRBD1. Germline values: CDR1 LGHNA, CDR2 YNFKEQ. The J segment lost 7 bases and the V segment lost 2 bases, leaving 4 bases of the junction unmatched. The CDR3 totals 13 residues.

At least ten counts were recorded for this clonotype. V is TRBV7-8 and J is TRBJ1-4; D is possibly TRBD1 (5 bases). This CDR3 comprises 18 residues. From germline, CDR1 is SGHVS and CDR2 FQNEAQ. Trimming shortened V by 4 bases and J by 14 bases, and 32 bases separated the two germline ends. CDR3 DNA: TGTGCCAGCAGCTCTTCACTCTATGGACAAGGCCCCGACTATTGGCTGTTTTTT. Protein sequence: CASSSSLYGQGPDYWLFF.

This clonotype turned up a few times. The chain couples TRBV12-3 or TRBV12-4 to TRBJ2-1; D is uncertain. The CDR3 is 12 amino acids. V was clipped by 3 bases and J by 10 bases, with 10 bases between them. For the CDR3, the DNA is TGTGCCAGCAGTTTGAGCCCTGGAGAGCAGTTCTTC. Protein sequence: CASSLSPGEQFF.